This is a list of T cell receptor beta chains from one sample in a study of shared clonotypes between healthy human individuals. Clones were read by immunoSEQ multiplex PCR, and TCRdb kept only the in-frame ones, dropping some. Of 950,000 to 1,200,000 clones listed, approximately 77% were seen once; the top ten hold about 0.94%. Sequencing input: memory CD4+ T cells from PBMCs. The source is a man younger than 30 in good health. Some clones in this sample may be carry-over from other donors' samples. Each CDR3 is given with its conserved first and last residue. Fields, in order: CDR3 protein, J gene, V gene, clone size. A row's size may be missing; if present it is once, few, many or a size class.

CDR3: CASNRGPSANYGYTF
J: TRBJ1-2
V: TRBV19
size: NA

CDR3: CATSRDLDRGLYEQYF
J: TRBJ2-7
V: TRBV15
size: NA

CDR3: CASSVETGPGNTIYF
J: TRBJ1-3
V: TRBV9
size: NA

CDR3: CASSLSRDTEAFF
J: TRBJ1-1
V: TRBV7-3
size: NA

CDR3: CSAGTGVTEAFF
J: TRBJ1-1
V: TRBV29-1
size: NA

CDR3: CAFRVASGNVQYF
J: TRBJ2-7
V: TRBV30
size: NA

CDR3: CASSKTGAEQYF
J: TRBJ2-7
V: TRBV4-2
size: NA

CDR3: CSASNNEQFF
J: TRBJ2-1
V: TRBV20-1
size: NA

CDR3: CASSSAIWETVSYEQYF
J: TRBJ2-7
V: TRBV28
size: NA

CDR3: CASSLLAGDTDTQYF
J: TRBJ2-3
V: TRBV5-1
size: NA

CDR3: CASSQSRSNYGYTF
J: TRBJ1-2
V: TRBV7-2
size: NA

CDR3: CASSARLGTDTQYF
J: TRBJ2-3
V: TRBV6-4
size: NA

CDR3: CSVAVLQGPPSSYNEQFF
J: TRBJ2-1
V: TRBV29-1
size: NA

CDR3: CSAGDRGPWNEQFF
J: TRBJ2-1
V: TRBV29-1
size: NA

CDR3: CASSPGDRDVVGQYF
J: TRBJ2-7
V: TRBV28
size: NA

CDR3: CASSGLQGPGYNEQFF
J: TRBJ2-1
V: TRBV6-1
size: NA

CDR3: CSVDLGGGNEQFF
J: TRBJ2-1
V: TRBV29-1
size: NA

CDR3: CASTGARPYEQYF
J: TRBJ2-7
V: TRBV6-1
size: NA

CDR3: CASSLMQSTGELFF
J: TRBJ2-2
V: TRBV7-9
size: few

CDR3: CSAVPLRRQETQYF
J: TRBJ2-5
V: TRBV29-1
size: NA

CDR3: CASSPSGTASSNYGYTF
J: TRBJ1-2
V: TRBV5-1
size: once

CDR3: CASIAGSLADEQFF
J: TRBJ2-1
V: TRBV5-1
size: NA

CDR3: CASSLGGTSGSLIGF
J: TRBJ2-4
V: TRBV27
size: NA

CDR3: CASSMTGIQPQHF
J: TRBJ1-5
V: TRBV28
size: few

CDR3: CASSSDRAGQPQHF
J: TRBJ1-5
V: TRBV2
size: NA

CDR3: CASSLSKGARWETQYF
J: TRBJ2-5
V: TRBV27
size: NA

CDR3: CASGLPNSDTQYF
J: TRBJ2-3
V: TRBV12-5
size: NA

CDR3: CASNPRRGEQYF
J: TRBJ2-7
V: TRBV21-1
size: NA

CDR3: CAISPASGYYNEQFF
J: TRBJ2-1
V: TRBV10-3
size: NA

CDR3: CAISEVRNTIYF
J: TRBJ1-3
V: TRBV10-3
size: many

CDR3: CASSSQPNTEAFF
J: TRBJ1-1
V: TRBV7-3
size: NA

CDR3: CASSLSLPVSSYEQYF
J: TRBJ2-7
V: TRBV11-2
size: NA

CDR3: CASTLRGHGYTF
J: TRBJ1-2
V: TRBV28
size: NA

CDR3: CASSAGLGTYEQYF
J: TRBJ2-7
V: TRBV5-6
size: NA

CDR3: CAISELGRSGANTEAFF
J: TRBJ1-1
V: TRBV10-3
size: NA

CDR3: CASLRGQGREQYF
J: TRBJ2-7
V: TRBV28
size: NA

CDR3: CASSLRNRESNEQFF
J: TRBJ2-1
V: TRBV7-2
size: NA

CDR3: CASNRGAGELFF
J: TRBJ2-2
V: TRBV6-5
size: NA

CDR3: CASSQDGSMNTEAFF
J: TRBJ1-1
V: TRBV6-6
size: once

CDR3: CASSVDYNYEQYF
J: TRBJ2-7
V: TRBV5-4
size: NA

CDR3: CAINTGAGNTIYF
J: TRBJ1-3
V: TRBV10-3
size: NA

CDR3: CASSPSLGQGSTDTQYF
J: TRBJ2-3
V: TRBV18
size: NA

CDR3: CASTPRGASNYGYTF
J: TRBJ1-2
V: TRBV2
size: NA

CDR3: CASSITGADYGYTF
J: TRBJ1-2
V: TRBV19
size: NA

CDR3: CASSWEGRMGADTQYF
J: TRBJ2-3
V: TRBV7-2
size: NA

CDR3: CASSLLTGGGETQYF
J: TRBJ2-5
V: TRBV27
size: NA

CDR3: CASSLVAATTGELFF
J: TRBJ2-2
V: TRBV28
size: NA

CDR3: CASTQIRGPNEKLFF
J: TRBJ1-4
V: TRBV18
size: NA

CDR3: CASAQRGSTDTQYF
J: TRBJ2-3
V: TRBV28
size: NA

CDR3: CATKDRDGETQYF
J: TRBJ2-5
V: TRBV30
size: NA

CDR3: CASSLRGDTGELFF
J: TRBJ2-2
V: TRBV28
size: NA

CDR3: CASSRRVGASGYTF
J: TRBJ1-2
V: TRBV9
size: NA

CDR3: CASSPNYGEQYF
J: TRBJ2-7
V: TRBV7-2
size: NA

CDR3: CAWSVPGGVLSPLHF
J: TRBJ1-6
V: TRBV30
size: few

CDR3: CASNYSNGANVLTF
J: TRBJ2-6
V: TRBV6-5
size: NA

CDR3: CASSPGQQRPDTQYF
J: TRBJ2-3
V: TRBV2
size: NA

CDR3: CASRSDRGEGQPQHF
J: TRBJ1-5
V: TRBV6-5
size: NA

CDR3: CASRVAGDGYTF
J: TRBJ1-2
V: TRBV2
size: NA